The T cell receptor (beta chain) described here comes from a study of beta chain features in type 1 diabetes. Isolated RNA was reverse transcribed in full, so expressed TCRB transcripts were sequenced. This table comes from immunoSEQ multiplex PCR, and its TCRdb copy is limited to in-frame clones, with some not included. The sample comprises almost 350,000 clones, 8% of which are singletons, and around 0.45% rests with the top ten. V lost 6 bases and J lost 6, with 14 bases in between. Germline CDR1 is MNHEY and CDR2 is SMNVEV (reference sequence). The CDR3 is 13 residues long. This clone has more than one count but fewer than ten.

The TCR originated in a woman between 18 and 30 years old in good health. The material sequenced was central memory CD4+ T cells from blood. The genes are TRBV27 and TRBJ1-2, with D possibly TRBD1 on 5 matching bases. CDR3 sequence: CASREQVSHGYTF. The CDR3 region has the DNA TGTGCCAGCAGGGAACAGGTCAGCCATGGCTACACCTTC.